The present TCR beta chain was sequenced within a study of blood T cell repertoires in COVID-19. Study summary: Both acute and convalescent COVID-19 samples were obtained from the United States, Italy and Spain.

This clone was seen only once. Authors' data handling: Researchers report that nucleated cell counts were estimated from reference gene primer amplification. The method was immunoSEQ multiplex PCR; TCRdb's version includes in-frame clones alone and lacks a portion of them. V, J and clone size derive from that table, while D and trimming were established from the DNA sequence. The profile shows over 200,000 clones, roughly 80% of them singletons. This CDR3 has 15 residues. Germline lookup yields CDR1 SGDLS and CDR2 YYNGEE. The junction had 9 bases not matched to a gene; V was cut back by 4 bases and J by 2 bases.

This chain uses TRBV9 with TRBJ2-7; 7 positions agree with TRBD1. Sample: peripheral blood. The origin of this receptor is a human donor in a cohort sampled during active COVID-19. Here the CDR3 reads CASSLSGQITYEQYF. The CDR3 coding sequence is TGTGCCAGCAGCCTCTCGGGACAGATAACCTACGAGCAGTACTTC.